This passage covers 7 T cell receptor beta chains from one sample sequenced in a study of cytomegalovirus exposure and HLA in healthy donors. The PCR made use of 60 Vbeta and 13 Jbeta primers. Libraries were prepared by immunoSEQ multiplex PCR; TCRdb keeps only in-frame clonotypes and omits some of them. The table includes tens of thousands of clones, 65% to 85% detected once. The sequenced material came from PBMCs. The receptors here all came from a man aged 30-40 years in good health and CMV-seronegative.

In this sample, this clone turned up once. The chain employs TRBV7-9 and TRBJ2-6; D not resolved. The V gene lost 3 bases and the J gene lost 0 bases, with 6 bases spanning the gap. Looked up from germline, CDR1 is SEHNR and CDR2 is FQNEAQ (reference sequence). The CDR3 spans 15 residues. CDR3 protein: CASSLPGSGANVLTF. The CDR3 DNA reads TGTGCCAGCAGCTTGCCAGGCTCTGGGGCCAACGTCCTGACTTTC.

The J gene is TRBJ1-1, the V gene TRBV6-4; the match to TRBD1 covers 9 bases. Germline assignment: CDR1 MRHNA and CDR2 SNTAGT. V was pared by 7 bases and J by 7 bases, with 19 bases of the junction left unmatched. This CDR3 has 17 amino acids. CDR3 protein: CASMAGTGGYSRGEAFF. The CDR3 nucleotides are TGTGCCAGCATGGCCGGCACAGGGGGCTATTCCCGAGGTGAAGCTTTCTTT.

The rearrangement links TRBV7-9 to TRBJ1-2; D is unclear. The CDR3 has 14 amino acids. V lost 5 bases and J lost 6, with 16 bases in between. CDR1 and CDR2 from the germline V gene are SEHNR and FQNEAQ (reference sequence). CDR3 DNA: TGTGCCAGCAGCCTAAACGGGATTCTGGATGGCTACACCTTC. The encoded protein is CASSLNGILDGYTF.

V and J are TRBV7-2 and TRBJ2-7, with D possibly matching TRBD1 (5 bases). The V and J ends lost 4 bases and 7 bases respectively, with 8 bases between them. Germline lookup yields CDR1 SGHTA and CDR2 FQGNSA. This CDR3 region has 11 residues. The CDR3 DNA reads TGTGCCAGCAGCTCTAGACAGGAGCAGTACTTC. Encoded protein: CASSSRQEQYF. The complete variable domain, with remaining parts taken from reference TRBV7-2 and TRBJ2-7, reads GAGVSQSPSNKVTEKGKDVELRCDPISGHTALYWYRQSLGQGLEFLIYFQGNSAPDKSGLPSDRFSAERTGGSVSTLTIQRTQQEDSAVYLCASSSRQEQYFGPGTRLTVT.

This clone was recorded a few times. The chain recombines TRBV10-2 with TRBJ2-1, with 12 bases matching TRBD2. The CDR3 is 16 residues long. V shed 3 bases, J shed 8 bases, and the junction held 8 bases outside the gene matches. Germline CDR1 WSHSY, CDR2 SAAADI. CDR3 protein: CASSDLAGGPIDEQFF. The DNA for the CDR3 is TGCGCCAGCAGTGATCTAGCGGGAGGGCCCATCGATGAGCAGTTCTTC.

This CDR3 is CASSFRSFTDTQYF. The CDR3 coding sequence is TGTGCCAGCAGCTTCCGAAGCTTCACAGATACGCAGTATTTT. This chain joins TRBV7-8 and TRBJ2-3; no firm D call. Germline loops: CDR1 SGHVS, CDR2 FQNEAQ. CDR3 length: 14 amino acids. Trimming removed 3 bases from V and 2 bases from J, with 9 bases in between. Filled out from reference TRBV7-8 and TRBJ2-3, the complete variable domain reads GAGVSQSPRYKVAKRGQDVALRCDPISGHVSLFWYQQALGQGPEFLTYFQNEAQLDKSGLPSDRFFAERPEGSVSTLKIQRTQQEDSAVYLCASSFRSFTDTQYFGPGTRLTVL.

The DNA of the CDR3 is TGTGCCTGGACCGGGTACTCTGGAAACACCATATATTTT. Protein: CAWTGYSGNTIYF. The chain joins TRBV30 to TRBJ1-3; D is unresolved. The CDR3 sequence is 13 residues long. Germline values: CDR1 GTSNPN, CDR2 SVGIG (reference sequence). The ends were cut back, 4 bases at V and 0 bases at J, with 7 bases in the middle.